What follows are 4 T cell receptor beta chains derived from one specimen sequenced in a study of T-cell reconstitution after alpha-beta-depleted transplantation in children. A library of TCRbeta sequences, prepared with unique molecular identifiers, was generated. TCRdb called the PCR reads again in MiXCR, with one record for every CDR3 protein. Among fewer than 150,000 distinct CDR3 sequences listed, around 23% were seen once. Here the sequenced sample was PBMCs, mostly from graft donor cells, taken 180 days after TCRalphabeta/CD19-depleted stem cell transplant. The receptors derive from a male patient aged 2 to 10 who had a stem cell transplant for chronic granulomatous disease, so the T cells may come from the graft donor.

A few counts support this clonotype. The gene calls are TRBV12-3 or TRBV12-4 and TRBJ2-5, with 7 bases fitting TRBD2. J gave up 3 bases and V 1 base, and 5 bases lay outside the gene matches. The CDR3 extends over 15 amino acids. This chain's CDR3 is CASSLGQGGKETQYF. CDR3 DNA: TGTGCCAGCAGTTTAGGGCAGGGAGGGAAAGAGACCCAGTACTTC.

This clonotype was counted only a few times. Here the CDR3 DNA reads TGTGCCATCAGTGAGACAATCCCCGGACAGGGAATAGCGCAAGAGACCCAGTACTTC. Protein: CAISETIPGQGIAQETQYF. This chain uses TRBV10-3 with TRBJ2-5; 8 bases are a match to TRBD1. The V gene end was trimmed by 2 bases and the J gene end by 2 bases; junction bases not matched to a gene: 16. The CDR3 length is 19 residues. The germline gives CDR1 ENHRY, CDR2 SYGVKD.

This clonotype was seen a few times. The rearrangement uses TRBV12-3 or TRBV12-4 and TRBJ2-1; D is possibly TRBD2 (5 bases). V dropped 6 bases and J dropped 5 bases, with 14 bases sitting between them. The length of the CDR3 is 14 residues. CDR3 nucleotide sequence: TGTGCCAGCAGGGATAAGTGGGGAGACAATGAGCAGTTCTTC. Translation gives CASRDKWGDNEQFF.

This clonotype has a handful of counts. The chain has TRBV6-1 and TRBJ2-3, with D hard to call. V lost 5 bases to trimming and J lost 1 base, with 7 bases between them. The CDR3 loop spans 13 amino acids. Germline V lookup: CDR1 MNHNS, CDR2 SASEGT. The CDR3 is CASSTIGTDTQYF. The CDR3 bases are TGTGCCAGCAGTACCATTGGCACAGATACGCAGTATTTT.